This record concerns one TCR beta chain sequence. Its antigen is as yet unknown. Relative to the germline gene, one junction end is altered; a read error may explain this. This entry comes from a study of metastatic and nonmetastatic thyroid tumors. Findings and caveats of the study: The reported finding was significantly higher TCR beta diversity in malignant thyroid tumors relative to benign nodules, in blood and tumor.

All patients were treatment-naive before thyroid surgery. TCRdb re-analyzed the PCR reads through MiXCR. Among 45,000 to 65,000 clones, 20% to 25% were seen once, and the ten largest hold around 4%. The V gene's germline CDR1 is GTSNPN and CDR2 SVGIG (reference sequence). CDR3 length: 14 residues. This chain joins TRBV30 and TRBJ2-2, with TRBD1 matching over 7 bases. This TCR was recovered from a female donor with papillary thyroid cancer or a benign thyroid nodule (not recorded which). Some clones in this sample may be carry-over from other donors' samples. The sequenced sample was blood. CDR3 coding DNA: TGTGCCTGGAGGCCAGGGGGAAACACCGGTGAGCTGTTTTTT. Its translation: CAWRPGGNTGELFF.